The subject of this entry is one TCR beta chain. The sample comes from a study of radiation and T cells in renal cell carcinoma. As to time point: blood 2 weeks post-SBRT. As for treatment: 15 Gy SBRT to primary tumor, nephrectomy 4 weeks later. Clear cell pathology was present in this patient's renal cell carcinoma. TCRdb's table, derived via immunoSEQ multiplex PCR, lists solely in-frame clones and lacks some. The table has roughly 150,000 clones, roughly 86% seen once. The CDR3 sequence is 15 residues long. V was clipped by 7 bases and J by 3 bases, with 18 bases between them. Germline values: CDR1 KGHSH, CDR2 LQKENI.

The receptor's source is a woman aged 45-60 years with renal cell carcinoma. The rearrangement uses TRBV18 and TRBJ1-2; D uncertain. The input for sequencing was blood, taken from a patient whose treatment included radiotherapy and nephrectomy. CDR3 in amino acids: CASFPRREVYYGYTF. The CDR3 DNA is TGTGCCAGCTTCCCAAGGAGGGAGGTATACTATGGCTACACCTTC.